The clone carrying this TCR beta chain was picked up many times. Its antigen is still unknown. The data belong to a study of breast tumors, draining lymph nodes, adjacent tissues. TCRdb itself ran the multiplex PCR reads through MiXCR, one entry per CDR3 protein. Seen here are under 30,000 distinct CDR3 sequences, about 24% observed once, and the top ten hold 13%. This CDR3 contains 14 residues. Germline-derived CDR1 and CDR2 are LNHDA and SQIVND (reference sequence). V was shortened by 3 bases and J by 4 bases, with 12 bases between the two germline ends. Study findings and constraints: Tumor and nontumor repertoires were significantly more similar in luminal-like than in basal-like breast cancer. Findings are consistent with lymph node origin and intratumoral expansion of most tumor T cells. Tumor TCR diversity was below lymph nodes but above nontumor tissue. That most tumor T cells come from lymph nodes remained unproven.

The clonotype comes from a female donor with breast cancer. Some clones in this sample may be carry-over from other donors' samples. The rearrangement joins TRBV19 to TRBJ2-5; D remains ambiguous. The sample comprised breast tumor tissue. DNA for the CDR3: TGTGCCAGTAGTATTGAGATGGCAGGAGAGACCCAGTACTTC. Its translation is CASSIEMAGETQYF.